Below are 13 T cell receptor beta chains sequenced from a single sample in a study of cytomegalovirus exposure and HLA in healthy donors. The PCR ran on 60 Vbeta and 13 Jbeta primers. Produced via immunoSEQ multiplex PCR; TCRdb's table is partial and in-frame only. The data hold roughly 150,000 clones, with 73% observed a single time. The specimen sequenced was PBMCs. The receptor source for this set is a woman aged 18-30 years in good health and CMV-seropositive.

A few counts support this clone. This rearrangement joins TRBV27 to TRBJ2-1; D is perhaps TRBD1 (6 bases). Trimming pared 5 bases from V and 4 bases from J, leaving 12 bases between. CDR3 length: 14 residues. In germline, CDR1 is MNHEY, CDR2 SMNVEV (reference sequence). Written as DNA, the CDR3 is TGTGCCAGCAGTCTAGGACAGAATTACAATGAGCAGTTCTTC. Its protein product is CASSLGQNYNEQFF.

This clone was seen just once. The chain combines TRBV6-4 with TRBJ1-1; the match to TRBD1 covers 8 bases. This CDR3 has 15 residues. The germline V gene has CDR1 MRHNA and CDR2 SNTAGT. J lost 2 bases, V lost 7 bases, and 9 bases had no gene match. CDR3 in DNA: TGTGCCAGCAAACTGACAGGGGCGCCCAACACTGAAGCTTTCTTT. Protein product: CASKLTGAPNTEAFF.

In nucleotides, the CDR3 is TGTGCCAGCAGCTTAGTCGGCGGAGAGACCCAGTACTTC. It translates to CASSLVGGETQYF. The V and J genes are TRBV7-9 and TRBJ2-5; D is unresolved. The CDR3 sequence is 13 residues long. CDR1 is SEHNR, CDR2 FQNEAQ, per germline (reference sequence). Trimming stripped 1 base from V and 4 bases from J, with 7 bases between. The variable domain in full, completed from reference TRBV7-9 and TRBJ2-5, reads DTGVSQNPRHKITKRGQNVTFRCDPISEHNRLYWYRQTLGQGPEFLTYFQNEAQLEKSRLLSDRFSAERPKGSFSTLEIQRTEQGDSAMYLCASSLVGGETQYFGPGTRLLVL.

The gene calls are TRBV9 and TRBJ2-3, with TRBD2 matching over 15 bases. After removal of 6 bases from V and 6 bases from J, the junction contained 8 bases not matched to a gene. The germline V gene has CDR1 SGDLS and CDR2 YYNGEE. The CDR3 length is 16 residues. The CDR3 protein is CASKRTSGGAADTQYF. The CDR3 bases are TGTGCCAGCAAGCGGACTAGCGGGGGGGCAGCGGATACGCAGTATTTT.

This chain connects TRBV6-5 to TRBJ2-5, with a possible D match to TRBD2 (5 bases). CDR3 length equals 13 residues. The germline V gene encodes CDR1 MNHEY and CDR2 SVGAGI. Trimming removed 4 bases from V and 0 bases from J, with 6 bases in between. The CDR3 protein is CASSLDYQETQYF. CDR3 in DNA: TGTGCCAGCAGTTTGGACTACCAAGAGACCCAGTACTTC.

The gene calls are TRBV7-6 and TRBJ1-6; the match to TRBD1 covers 9 bases. CDR3 length: 15 amino acids. Germline assignment: CDR1 SGHVS and CDR2 FNYEAQ. J gave up 11 bases and V 4 bases, and 9 bases lay outside the gene matches. CDR3 coding DNA: TGTGCCAGCAGCTCACCCGGGACAGGGCGGCCACCCCTCCACTTT. Encoded protein: CASSSPGTGRPPLHF.

This clone has a handful of counts. This chain joins TRBV27 and TRBJ2-7; 11 bases line up with TRBD2. The CDR3 is made up of 15 amino acids. Per germline, CDR1 MNHEY and CDR2 SMNVEV (reference sequence). Unmatched junction bases numbered 7, after V lost 5 bases and J lost 4 bases. DNA of the CDR3: TGTGCCAGCAGTCCTTCCGGGACTAGCGGATACGAGCAGTACTTC. It codes for CASSPSGTSGYEQYF.

This clone was picked up one time. This chain uses TRBV30 with TRBJ2-5; no clear D. The CDR3 length is 16 residues. Germline CDR1 GTSNPN, CDR2 SVGIG (reference sequence). Deletions cut 1 base from V and 3 bases from J, with 18 bases between. The CDR3 is CAWSGRWLGTEETQYF. In DNA form, the CDR3 reads TGTGCCTGGAGTGGTCGGTGGTTAGGAACAGAAGAGACCCAGTACTTC.

The chain is built from TRBV2 and TRBJ1-1; no firm D call. This CDR3 region has 14 residues. Germline CDR1 is SNHLY and CDR2 is FYNNEI. Trimming left V 2 bases short and J 4 bases short, with 11 bases between. The CDR3 bases are TGTGCCAGCAGTGAAATTGACCGGGGCACTGAAGCTTTCTTT. It yields the protein CASSEIDRGTEAFF.

This clone was seen a handful of times. The chain has TRBV4-1 and TRBJ1-2, with TRBD1 matching over 9 bases. The V and J ends lost 4 bases and 4 bases, in that order; junction bases with no gene match: 7. CDR3 length equals 15 residues. The V gene's germline CDR1 is MGHRA and CDR2 YSYEKL. CDR3 in amino acids: CASSLSGTGLYGYTF. The CDR3 DNA reads as TGCGCCAGCAGCCTTTCCGGGACAGGGCTCTATGGCTACACCTTC.

The chain has TRBV14 and TRBJ2-5, with 11 bases fitting TRBD2. Germline loops: CDR1 SGHDN, CDR2 FVKESK. The CDR3 spans 16 residues. Germline trimming cut 2 bases from V and 3 bases from J; bases unmatched to any gene: 5. The CDR3 sequence is CASSQTSGGMKETQYF. The CDR3 DNA reads as TGTGCCAGCAGCCAAACTAGCGGGGGAATGAAAGAGACCCAGTACTTC.

This clone was found a few times. J is TRBJ1-6 and V is TRBV10-3; 7 bases align to TRBD1. Per germline, CDR1 ENHRY and CDR2 SYGVKD. Germline trimming cut 8 bases from V and 7 bases from J; bases unmatched to any gene: 8. The CDR3 has 14 amino acids. DNA of the CDR3: TGTGCCATCGCAAACAGGGGTGAGAATTCACCCCTCCACTTT. Its protein product is CAIANRGENSPLHF.

CDR3 coding DNA: TGTGCCAGCAGCTTGGGGAGGAACACTGAAGCTTTCTTT. It is translated as CASSLGRNTEAFF. This chain links TRBV6-5 with TRBJ1-1; D not resolved. From germline, CDR1 is MNHEY and CDR2 SVGAGI. The V end lost 6 bases, the J end lost 1 base, and 9 bases lay between the germline ends. This CDR3 contains 13 residues.